This T cell receptor beta chain was identified in a study of blood T cell repertoires in COVID-19. On the study more broadly: COVID-19 samples, acute and convalescent, were from the United States, Italy and Spain.

Per the study methods: Researchers report that nucleated cell counts were estimated from reference gene primer amplification. Sequencing used immunoSEQ multiplex PCR; TCRdb keeps in-frame clones, though not all of them. Clone size and V and J calls were adopted from that table, with D and trimming inferred from the DNA. The table records roughly 100,000 clones, just under 85% of them present only once. CDR1 is MDHEN and CDR2 is SYDVKM in the germline V gene. V was pared by 0 bases and J by 4 bases, with 12 bases between. The CDR3 spans 16 residues. Sequenced sample: peripheral blood. The TCR originated in a woman aged 80 or over with active or convalescent COVID-19. This chain uses TRBV28 with TRBJ1-4; the D gene is possibly TRBD1 (6 bases). The CDR3 nucleotides read TGTGCCAGCAGTTTATGGGGGGCAGGGATTAATGAAAAACTGTTTTTT. Encoded protein: CASSLWGAGINEKLFF.